Below, 22 T cell receptor beta chains from the same sample are listed, as sequenced in a study of graft-versus-host responses after intestinal transplantation. No cognate antigen is known for these TCRs. Profiling relied on immunoSEQ multiplex PCR, and the TCRdb table lists in-frame clones only, not all of them. This sample yields over 75,000 clones, of which 80% to 90% are seen a single time; over 7% belongs to the top ten. The sequenced sample was unstimulated CD8+ T cells sorted from spleen or lymph node cells, obtained before transplant. These receptors all stem from a human donor who was the organ donor for an intestinal transplant.

The J gene is TRBJ2-2, the V gene TRBV27, with D perhaps matching TRBD1 (6 bases). The V end lost 5 bases, the J end lost 5 bases, and 12 bases lay between the germline ends. The germline CDR1 and CDR2 sequences are MNHEY and SMNVEV (reference sequence). This CDR3 contains 14 residues. The CDR3 nucleotides read TGTGCCAGCAGTCATACAGGGTTTACCGGGGAGCTGTTTTTT. As protein: CASSHTGFTGELFF.

J is TRBJ2-7 and V is TRBV5-5, with 7 bases matching TRBD1. The germline gives CDR1 SGHKS, CDR2 YYEKEE (reference sequence). The CDR3 runs 16 residues. With V trimmed by 4 bases and J by 3 bases, 13 bases remained unmatched. CDR3: CASSPSPTGVYYEQYF. The CDR3, as DNA: TGTGCCAGCAGCCCCTCCCCAACAGGGGTTTACTACGAGCAGTACTTC. The full variable domain, completed using reference TRBV5-5 and TRBJ2-7, is DAGVTQSPTHLIKTRGQQVTLRCSPISGHKSVSWYQQVLGQGPQFIFQYYEKEERGRGNFPDRFSARQFPNYSSELNVNALLLGDSALYLCASSPSPTGVYYEQYFGPGTRLTVT.

By share, this clone counts as medium-sized (0.01 to 0.1%). The chain links TRBV14 to TRBJ1-6; D is unresolved. The CDR3 is 21 amino acids. Germline CDR1 SGHDN, CDR2 FVKESK. Trimming removed 3 bases from V and 5 bases from J, with 29 bases in between. CDR3 sequence reads: CASSQGSDSALSLFNNSPLHF. The CDR3 DNA follows: TGTGCCAGCAGCCAGGGATCGGACTCAGCACTAAGTCTATTCAATAATTCACCCCTCCACTTT.

This clone was picked up a small number of times. CDR3 nucleotides: TGCGCCAGCAGCTTGGGAGCAGGAGAGCAGTTCTTC. Translating it yields CASSLGAGEQFF. This chain uses TRBV5-1 with TRBJ2-1; the D is unclear. CDR1 and CDR2 from the germline V gene are SGHRS and YFSETQ. The CDR3 has 12 amino acids. The V and J ends lost 0 bases and 10 bases respectively, with 8 bases between them.

The rearrangement uses TRBV6-1 and TRBJ1-2; weak D call: TRBD1 (5 bases). Trimming took 3 bases from V and 4 from J, leaving 15 bases between them. There are 15 residues in the CDR3. The V gene's germline CDR1 is MNHNS and CDR2 SASEGT. The CDR3, as DNA: TGTGCCAGCAGTGAGCAGACCAGAGGGACCTATGGCTACACCTTC. It encodes CASSEQTRGTYGYTF.

This chain links TRBV11-2 with TRBJ2-7, with a weak D call TRBD1 (6 bases). The V end lost 4 bases, the J end lost 4 bases, and 17 bases lay between the germline ends. The CDR3 is made up of 15 amino acids. CDR1 and CDR2 from the germline V gene are SGHAT and FQNNGV. The CDR3 sequence: CASSSSGTYLYEQYF. For the CDR3, the DNA is TGTGCCAGCAGCTCATCCGGGACATACCTTTACGAGCAGTACTTC.

The chain combines TRBV30 with TRBJ1-2, with D possibly TRBD1 on 6 matching bases. Trimming took 0 bases from V and 6 from J, leaving 14 bases between them. This CDR3 has 14 residues. Germline V gives CDR1 GTSNPN, CDR2 SVGIG (reference sequence). The CDR3 DNA reads TGTGCCTGGAGTGTACTGGGGGGGGCGGATGGCTACACCTTC. Residues: CAWSVLGGADGYTF.

A few counts support this clone. The V call is TRBV28, the J call TRBJ1-6, with unresolved D. CDR1 and CDR2 from the germline V gene are MDHEN and SYDVKM. The V gene lost 2 bases and the J gene lost 10 bases, with 12 bases spanning the gap. This CDR3 contains 14 residues. The CDR3 nucleotides are TGTGCCAGCAGTTTACCCCTAGCGGAATCACCCCTCCACTTT. The encoded protein is CASSLPLAESPLHF.

V is TRBV29-1 and J is TRBJ2-7, with D uncertain. V dropped 4 bases and J dropped 0 bases, with 7 bases sitting between them. This CDR3 is 12 amino acids long. Germline CDR1 reads SQVTM; CDR2 reads ANQGSEA. This CDR3 reads CSVVSASYEQYF. DNA of the CDR3: TGCAGCGTTGTAAGCGCCTCCTACGAGCAGTACTTC.

This chain joins TRBV30 and TRBJ2-3, with 7 bases aligning to TRBD2. Germline lookup yields CDR1 GTSNPN and CDR2 SVGIG (reference sequence). V shed 5 bases and J 0 bases; nucleotides not matched to a gene: 8. CDR3 length: 15 residues. DNA for the CDR3: TGTGCCTGGGGCCGGGGGGATGACAGCACAGATACGCAGTATTTT. Residues: CAWGRGDDSTDTQYF.

This chain joins TRBV14 and TRBJ1-1; D remains ambiguous. The V gene lost 0 bases and the J gene lost 1 base, with 15 bases spanning the gap. CDR1 SGHDN and CDR2 FVKESK come from the germline V gene. The CDR3 has 17 residues. CDR3 nucleotides: TGTGCCAGCAGCCAAGATAGGACTTCGTTTAAGAACACTGAAGCTTTCTTT. This sequence encodes CASSQDRTSFKNTEAFF.

V is TRBV10-2 and J is TRBJ2-3, with D possibly matching TRBD1 (5 bases). Trimming left V 11 bases short and J 3 bases short, with 18 bases between. This CDR3 has 14 residues. Germline V gene lookup returns CDR1 WSHSY and CDR2 SAAADI. The CDR3 bases are TGCGCCGGCCCCCCAGGGCGTATAACAGATACGCAGTATTTT. This encodes CAGPPGRITDTQYF.

This chain joins TRBV10-3 and TRBJ2-3; D might be TRBD1 or TRBD2, each matching 7 bases. Germline CDR1 ENHRY, CDR2 SYGVKD. This CDR3 is built from 13 residues. The V and J ends lost 10 bases and 3 bases respectively, with 14 bases between them. The CDR3 nucleotides read TGTGCCACAGGGGGGGGCGGGACAGATACGCAGTATTTT. Protein: CATGGGGTDTQYF.

This chain links TRBV7-9 with TRBJ1-2, with D hard to call. CDR1 is SEHNR and CDR2 is FQNEAQ in the germline V gene (reference sequence). CDR3 size: 14 residues. The ends were cut back, 2 bases at V and 4 bases at J, with 11 bases in the middle. This chain's CDR3 is CASSLNPVLYGYTF. The DNA of the CDR3 is TGTGCCAGCAGCTTAAATCCAGTACTCTATGGCTACACCTTC.

This chain's CDR3 is CAISPAADTIYEQYF. CDR3 coding DNA: TGTGCCATCAGTCCCGCGGCGGACACAATCTACGAGCAGTACTTC. The rearrangement joins TRBV10-3 to TRBJ2-7; TRBD1 is a possible D gene (5 bases). The CDR3 consists of 15 residues. Germline CDR1 and CDR2: ENHRY and SYGVKD. Trimming removed 5 bases at V and 3 bases at J, with 17 bases between.

V usage is TRBV13 and J usage is TRBJ1-2, with a weak D call TRBD1 (5 bases). The ends were cut back, 1 base at V and 2 bases at J, with 14 bases in the middle. This CDR3 spans 16 amino acids. Germline V CDR1 and CDR2: PRHDT, FYEKMQ (reference sequence). This CDR3 is CASSLEGAVRNYGYTF. The CDR3 nucleotides are TGTGCCAGCAGCTTAGAAGGGGCGGTGAGAAACTATGGCTACACCTTC.

The chain links TRBV11-3 to TRBJ1-3; no clear D gene. The CDR3 is 15 residues long. Germline assignment: CDR1 SGHNT and CDR2 YENEEA. Trimming removed 2 bases from V and 4 bases from J, with 12 bases in between. CDR3 in amino acids: CASSLTYGAGNTIYF. The CDR3 region has the DNA TGTGCCAGCAGCTTAACATACGGCGCGGGAAACACCATATATTTT. Full variable domain (rest looked up from reference TRBV11-3 and TRBJ1-3): EAGVVQSPRYKIIEKKQPVAFWCNPISGHNTLYWYLQNLGQGPELLIRYENEEAVDDSQLPKDRFSAERLKGVDSTLKIQPAELGDSAVYLCASSLTYGAGNTIYFGEGSWLTVV.

Here the CDR3 DNA reads TGTGCCAGTAGTATTATACGGCAGGGATACTACAATGAGCAGTTCTTC. Its translation is CASSIIRQGYYNEQFF. The chain links TRBV19 to TRBJ2-1, with D perhaps matching TRBD1 (5 bases). Germline-derived CDR1 and CDR2 are LNHDA and SQIVND (reference sequence). Trimming cost V 3 bases and J 3 bases, with 15 bases left between them. This CDR3 contains 16 residues.

This rearrangement joins TRBV18 to TRBJ2-5; tentative D call: TRBD2 (5 bases). Trimming removed 8 bases from V and 1 base from J, with 20 bases in between. The germline CDR1 and CDR2 sequences are KGHSH and LQKENI. This CDR3 contains 16 residues. The CDR3 coding sequence is TGTGCCAGCCCCCGAAAATCCGGGGTCCTCCAAGAGACCCAGTACTTC. Amino acid sequence: CASPRKSGVLQETQYF.

The genes are TRBV30 and TRBJ2-1, with a weak D call TRBD2 (5 bases). The CDR3 length is 14 residues. The V end lost 8 bases, the J end lost 4 bases, and 18 bases lay between the germline ends. From germline, CDR1 is GTSNPN and CDR2 SVGIG (reference sequence). The CDR3 loop is CAREETNTYNEQFF. CDR3 coding DNA: TGTGCCCGAGAGGAGACTAACACATACAATGAGCAGTTCTTC. Together with reference TRBV30 and TRBJ2-1, the CDR3 gives the full variable domain: SQTIHQWPATLVQPVGSPLSLECTVEGTSNPNLYWYRQAAGRGLQLLFYSVGIGQISSEVPQNLSASRPQDRQFILSSKKLLLSDSGFYLCAREETNTYNEQFFGPGTRLTVL.

This rearrangement joins TRBV6-6 to TRBJ1-1; D possibly corresponds to TRBD1 (5 bases). This CDR3 has 13 residues. Looked up from germline, CDR1 is MNHNY and CDR2 is SVGAGI (reference sequence). V shed 5 bases and J shed 10 bases, with 17 bases lying between them. CDR3 loop: CASSPGTVGGAFF. CDR3 bases: TGTGCCAGCAGTCCCGGGACGGTCGGAGGAGCTTTCTTT.

The chain carries TRBV4-1 and TRBJ2-7; D is undetermined. This CDR3 contains 14 residues. CDR1 and CDR2 (germline): MGHRA, YSYEKL. The V and J ends lost 0 bases and 1 base respectively, with 7 bases between them. CDR3 in amino acids: CASSQELGSYEQYF. The CDR3 DNA is TGCGCCAGCAGCCAAGAATTAGGTTCCTACGAGCAGTACTTC.